The 22 T cell receptor beta chains below were found in one sample sequenced in a study of blood T cell repertoires in COVID-19. Here immunoSEQ multiplex PCR was the method, and the copy in TCRdb shows in-frame clones only, minus some. The repertoire holds 80,000 or so clones, with roughly 84% as singletons. Sample: peripheral blood. Receptors originate from a man aged 55 to 70 with COVID-19, enrolled during active disease.

The genes are TRBV2 and TRBJ2-3, with D unclear. Trimming removed 2 bases at V and 0 bases at J, with 12 bases between. This CDR3 comprises 16 residues. CDR1 is SNHLY and CDR2 is FYNNEI in the germline V gene. CDR3 in amino acids: CASSEPTAASTDTQYF. The CDR3, as DNA: TGTGCCAGCAGTGAACCAACTGCTGCTAGCACAGATACGCAGTATTTT.

The J gene is TRBJ2-4, the V gene TRBV12-2; TRBD1, as called in the table, went unchecked against the DNA. TRBV12-2 represents a pseudogene. This CDR3 is built from 17 residues. DNA for the CDR3: TGTGCAAGTCGGGGGACCCGGGACAGGGTAGCCAAAAACATTCAGTACTTC. The encoded protein is CASRGTRDRVAKNIQYF.

J is TRBJ2-2 and V is TRBV11-3, with a tentative D call TRBD1 (5 bases). With 5 bases removed from V and 4 bases from J, the gap between germline ends came to 8 bases. Germline CDR1 is SGHNT and CDR2 is YENEEA. The CDR3 length is 13 residues. CDR3 residues: CASSAQGTGELFF. The CDR3, as DNA: TGTGCCAGCAGCGCTCAGGGCACCGGGGAGCTGTTTTTT.

The chain is built from TRBV3-1 (or the pseudogene TRBV3-2) and TRBJ2-3; 9 bases are shared with TRBD2. Germline V gene lookup returns CDR1 LGHDT and CDR2 YNNKEL (reference sequence). This CDR3 has 17 amino acids. After removal of 2 bases from V and 6 bases from J, the junction contained 12 bases not matched to a gene. The CDR3 DNA reads TGTGCCAGCAGCCAACTCCGACTAGCGGTGCGAACTGATACGCAGTATTTT. It is translated as CASSQLRLAVRTDTQYF.

The chain uses TRBV30 and TRBJ1-3; weak D call: TRBD1 (6 bases). The V gene's germline CDR1 is GTSNPN and CDR2 SVGIG (reference sequence). V shed 2 bases and J shed 3 bases, with 14 bases lying between them. This CDR3 spans 15 amino acids. The DNA for the CDR3 is TGTGCCTGGAGTAACATACAGGGTTATGGAAACACCATATATTTT. The encoded protein is CAWSNIQGYGNTIYF.

The gene calls are TRBV2 and TRBJ2-2; TRBD2 agrees at 9 bases. The germline V gene has CDR1 SNHLY and CDR2 FYNNEI. This CDR3 is 14 amino acids long. J was trimmed by 7 bases and V by 8 bases; bases with no gene match: 8. The CDR3 DNA is TGTGCCAGCGCGGGGACTAGCTCGGTCGGGGAGCTGTTTTTT. Protein: CASAGTSSVGELFF.

The chain carries TRBV6-5 and TRBJ2-3; TRBD2 aligns across 8 bases. Per germline, CDR1 MNHEY and CDR2 SVGAGI. This CDR3 is 14 amino acids long. J was trimmed by 5 bases and V by 7 bases; bases with no gene match: 8. The CDR3 DNA sequence: TGTGCCAGCAAGAGCGGGAGAGGTGGAGATACGCAGTATTTT. This sequence encodes CASKSGRGGDTQYF.

The chain links TRBV19 to TRBJ2-1; TRBD2 aligns across 12 bases. V lost 6 bases, J lost 7 bases, and 7 bases stayed unmatched. The CDR3 runs to 15 residues. Germline V gene sequence: CDR1 LNHDA, CDR2 SQIVND (reference sequence). The CDR3 reads CASRSTSGSINEQFF. In DNA form, the CDR3 reads TGTGCCAGTAGATCGACTAGCGGGAGTATAAATGAGCAGTTCTTC.

This clone was recorded only once. The chain uses TRBV10-3 and TRBJ2-2, with 11 bases matching TRBD2. The V gene end was trimmed by 0 bases and the J gene end by 3 bases; junction bases not matched to a gene: 9. The CDR3 loop spans 19 amino acids. CDR1 and CDR2 from the germline V gene are ENHRY and SYGVKD. CDR3 nucleotide sequence: TGTGCCATCAGTGAGTCGATCGGGACTAGCGGCCGGGACACCGGGGAGCTGTTTTTT. Its protein is CAISESIGTSGRDTGELFF.

The V and J genes are TRBV10-3 and TRBJ1-2; D is unclear. In germline, CDR1 is ENHRY, CDR2 SYGVKD. The CDR3 runs 17 residues. V lost 5 bases and J 0 bases, leaving 19 bases between the germline ends. The CDR3 bases are TGTGCCATCAGTACTTCCCCGGCGGCAGAAACTAACTATGGCTACACCTTC. Translated, it gives CAISTSPAAETNYGYTF.

The chain recombines TRBV15 with TRBJ1-2; 7 bases map to TRBD1. This CDR3 spans 15 amino acids. CDR1 is LNHNV and CDR2 is YYDKDF in the germline V gene (reference sequence). V lost 0 bases and J lost 6; bases outside the gene matches: 7. CDR3 amino acids: CATSRDKTGSNGYTF. Written as DNA, the CDR3 is TGTGCCACCAGCAGAGATAAGACAGGGTCGAATGGCTACACCTTC.

A note on this clone: The sample carries other DNA sequences with the same CDR3. The chain combines TRBV20-1 with TRBJ2-7; D not resolved. The CDR3 spans 11 residues. Germline V gives CDR1 DFQATT, CDR2 SNEGSKA (reference sequence). Trimming removed 3 bases at V and 5 bases at J, with 8 bases between. The CDR3 reads CSARSGHEQYF. The CDR3 DNA reads TGCAGTGCTAGGTCTGGGCACGAGCAGTACTTC.

The count of this clone is one. This chain connects TRBV16 to TRBJ1-1; no firm D call. Germline CDR1 and CDR2: KGHSY and FQNENV. Trimming removed 0 bases at V and 5 bases at J, with 7 bases between. The CDR3 has 13 amino acids. CDR3 in amino acids: CASSQSRETEAFF. In nucleotides, the CDR3 is TGTGCCAGCAGCCAATCCCGAGAGACTGAAGCTTTCTTT.

J is TRBJ1-1 and V is TRBV18; D ambiguous. Trimming cost V 3 bases and J 0 bases, with 11 bases left between them. CDR1 is KGHSH, CDR2 LQKENI, per germline. The CDR3 runs to 15 residues. In DNA form, the CDR3 reads TGTGCCAGCTCACCGACTGCTGCCGTGAACACTGAAGCTTTCTTT. It is translated as CASSPTAAVNTEAFF.

The chain carries TRBV15 and TRBJ1-5; tentative D call: TRBD1 (6 bases). This CDR3 has 16 residues. The germline V gene encodes CDR1 LNHNV and CDR2 YYDKDF (reference sequence). V was cut by 3 bases and J by 0 bases, with 12 bases left in between. As DNA, the CDR3 is TGTGCCACCAGCAGGGATCCAGGGGCTAGCAATCAGCCCCAGCATTTT. Protein sequence: CATSRDPGASNQPQHF.

This clone was counted a single time. CDR3 in DNA: TGCGCCAGCAGCTTCGGACAGGGCGGGACAGATACGCAGTATTTT. Protein: CASSFGQGGTDTQYF. This chain uses TRBV5-1 with TRBJ2-3; the match to TRBD1 covers 8 bases. V was pared by 2 bases and J by 3 bases, with 5 bases of the junction left unmatched. This CDR3 comprises 15 residues. Germline V gene data show CDR1 as SGHRS and CDR2 as YFSETQ.

J is TRBJ2-5 and V is TRBV5-1, with 7 bases matching TRBD1. The CDR3 loop spans 16 amino acids. Germline loops: CDR1 SGHRS, CDR2 YFSETQ. Trimming at V came to 2 bases and at J to 0 bases, leaving 7 bases not matched to a gene. The CDR3 loop reads CASSLGHGQDQETQYF. DNA for the CDR3: TGCGCCAGCAGCTTAGGCCACGGACAGGACCAAGAGACCCAGTACTTC.

This chain connects TRBV30 to TRBJ2-2; possible D gene TRBD1, 6 bases. Trimming removed 2 bases at V and 6 bases at J, with 10 bases between. The CDR3 is made up of 13 amino acids. The V gene's germline CDR1 is GTSNPN and CDR2 SVGIG (reference sequence). The CDR3 is CAWSRQASGELFF. The CDR3 DNA follows: TGTGCCTGGAGTCGACAGGCTTCCGGGGAGCTGTTTTTT.

The CDR3 region is CASTPSLGTGQGTEKLFF. CDR3 coding DNA: TGTGCCAGTACCCCGTCTCTGGGTACGGGACAGGGAACTGAAAAACTGTTTTTT. The genes are TRBV19 and TRBJ1-4; 9 positions match TRBD1. Germline V gives CDR1 LNHDA, CDR2 SQIVND (reference sequence). The length of the CDR3 is 18 residues. Germline trimming cut 7 bases from V and 7 bases from J; bases unmatched to any gene: 19.

This clone occurred a few times. The V gene is TRBV6-1, the J gene TRBJ2-7; TRBD2 is a possible D gene (6 bases). The CDR3 loop spans 14 amino acids. V was cut by 1 base and J by 5 bases, with 12 bases left in between. Looked up from germline, CDR1 is MNHNS and CDR2 is SASEGT. CDR3 sequence reads: CASSEGAGSDEQYF. The CDR3 nucleotides are TGTGCCAGCAGTGAAGGGGCGGGAAGCGACGAGCAGTACTTC.

The chain has TRBV28 and TRBJ1-5, with D uncertain. Looked up from germline, CDR1 is MDHEN and CDR2 is SYDVKM. Deletions cut 2 bases from V and 3 bases from J, with 8 bases between. The length of the CDR3 is 14 residues. This CDR3 reads CASSLMAPNQPQHF. In nucleotides, the CDR3 is TGTGCCAGCAGTTTAATGGCCCCCAATCAGCCCCAGCATTTT.

The chain joins TRBV18 to TRBJ2-3; 9 bases align to TRBD2. J was trimmed by 10 bases and V by 0 bases; bases with no gene match: 8. This CDR3 spans 15 amino acids. Germline values: CDR1 KGHSH, CDR2 LQKENI. The CDR3 region is CASSPPGLADGAQYF. The DNA for the CDR3 is TGTGCCAGCTCACCACCGGGACTAGCCGACGGAGCGCAGTATTTT.